The 9 T cell receptor beta chains below were found in one sample sequenced in a study of human T cells and chemical hapten exposure. MiXCR was run by TCRdb on the RACE reads, yielding one entry per CDR3 protein. There are approximately 50,000 distinct CDR3 sequences in the sample; approximately 9.5% occur only once, and 8.5% to 10% lies in the top ten. Time point: pre-sensitization, week 0. Specified treatment: therapeutic diphenylcyclopropenone sensitization with weekly scalp DPC. It was unfractionated whole blood from which total RNA was extracted. The sequencing used whole blood, collected in connection with sensitization to the hapten diphenylcyclopropenone (DPC). The receptors were sampled from a woman aged 25 to 45 with alopecia areata. Some clones in this sample may be carry-over from other donors' samples.

This clonotype was found a few times. J is TRBJ2-3 and V is TRBV6-5, with 13 positions matching TRBD2. The germline gives CDR1 MNHEY, CDR2 SVGAGI. This CDR3 has 16 amino acids. V lost 5 bases to trimming and J lost 6 bases; unmatched junction nucleotides: 8. CDR3 loop: CASSRGLAGRGDTQYF. Here the CDR3 DNA reads TGTGCCAGCAGTAGGGGACTAGCGGGGAGGGGGGATACGCAGTATTTT.

The rearrangement links TRBV7-2 to TRBJ2-3, with 7 bases lining up with TRBD2. CDR1 is SGHTA and CDR2 is FQGNSA in the germline V gene. The CDR3 runs 15 residues. V was clipped by 1 base and J by 2 bases; unmatched bases: 3. CDR3 residues: CASSLGAGPTDTQYF. For the CDR3, the DNA is TGTGCCAGCAGCTTAGGAGCGGGACCCACAGATACGCAGTATTTT.

This clonotype was seen a handful of times. The rearrangement links TRBV4-3 to TRBJ1-3; the D is unclear. With 0 bases removed from V and 4 bases from J, the gap between germline ends came to 16 bases. The CDR3 loop spans 17 amino acids. Germline V CDR1 and CDR2: LGHNA, YSLEER. This CDR3 is CASSQEWSAPQGNTIYF. The CDR3 bases are TGCGCCAGCAGCCAAGAATGGTCAGCCCCGCAAGGAAACACCATATATTTT.

The chain carries TRBV9 and TRBJ2-3; D is unclear. V was shortened by 2 bases and J by 3 bases, with 4 bases between the two germline ends. Germline lookup yields CDR1 SGDLS and CDR2 YYNGEE. The CDR3 has 12 amino acids. The CDR3 loop reads CASSVGTDTQYF. For the CDR3, the DNA is TGTGCCAGCAGCGTCGGGACAGATACGCAGTATTTT.

This clonotype was counted a few times. V is TRBV3-1 and J is TRBJ2-7; TRBD1 is a possible D gene (5 bases). Germline assignment: CDR1 LGHDT and CDR2 YNNKEL (reference sequence). The CDR3 sequence is 14 residues long. Trimming took 5 bases from V and 0 from J, leaving 11 bases between them. CDR3 nucleotides: TGTGCCAGCAGCACAACCCAGGGCTCCTACGAGCAGTACTTC. It codes for CASSTTQGSYEQYF.

With regard to this clonotype: At one of its ends the junction is not consistent with the germline gene, which may arise from a read error. The chain links TRBV6-5 to TRBJ2-3; D may match TRBD1 or TRBD2 (6 bases each). The CDR3 extends over 14 amino acids. Germline CDR1 and CDR2: MNHEY and SVGAGI. In nucleotides, the CDR3 is TGTGCCGGCAGTTACTCGAGGGGGGCAGATACGCAGTATTTT. Protein product: CAGSYSRGADTQYF.

This clonotype was seen many times. V gene TRBV5-5 combines with J gene TRBJ2-3; D ambiguous. V lost 2 bases and J 2 bases, leaving 3 bases between the germline ends. Germline-derived CDR1 and CDR2 are SGHKS and YYEKEE (reference sequence). The CDR3 has 12 amino acids. CDR3 nucleotide sequence: TGTGCCAGCAGCTTAGACACAGATACGCAGTATTTT. Translating it yields CASSLDTDTQYF.

This chain connects TRBV6-1 to TRBJ2-1; D call uncertain. The CDR3 length is 11 residues. The V end was cut by 5 bases, the J end by 10 bases, with 9 bases between. The V gene's germline CDR1 is MNHNS and CDR2 SASEGT. The CDR3 nucleotides are TGTGCCAGCAGTCAGATGACGGAGCAGTTCTTC. It is translated as CASSQMTEQFF.

This clonotype turned up a few times. The rearrangement links TRBV24-1 to TRBJ2-5; 8 bases line up with TRBD1. Germline V gene sequence: CDR1 KGHDR, CDR2 SFDVKD. V trimming: 5 bases; J trimming: 4 bases; junction bases outside the gene matches: 8. The CDR3 has 15 amino acids. CDR3 region: CATSVTQGERETQYF. The CDR3 nucleotides read TGTGCCACCAGTGTCACACAGGGGGAGAGAGAGACCCAGTACTTC.